These 5 T cell receptor beta chains share one sample of origin, sequenced in a study of blood T cell repertoires in COVID-19. Here immunoSEQ multiplex PCR was the method, and the copy in TCRdb shows in-frame clones only, minus some. The table shows 250,000 to 300,000 clones, with 89% occurring only once. Sequenced material: PBMCs or T cells enriched from blood (not recorded which). Receptors were obtained from a woman in her forties or fifties who had been exposed to COVID-19.

This sequence joins TRBV5-1 and TRBJ2-1; 9 bases line up with TRBD1. V gave up 0 bases and J gave up 7 bases; unmatched junction bases: 8. The germline CDR1 and CDR2 sequences are SGHRS and YFSETQ. The CDR3 runs 16 residues. Here the CDR3 reads CASSLALGQGLNEQFF. In nucleotides, the CDR3 is TGCGCCAGCAGCTTGGCCTTGGGACAGGGTCTAAATGAGCAGTTCTTC.

This chain links TRBV10-3 with TRBJ2-5; no reliable D call. V lost 3 bases and J 2 bases, leaving 4 bases between the germline ends. The CDR3 has 12 residues. Germline CDR1 ENHRY, CDR2 SYGVKD. The CDR3, as DNA: TGTGCCATCAGTGATCTTCAAGAGACCCAGTACTTC. Translation: CAISDLQETQYF.

Many counts were recorded for this clone. The CDR3 spells CASKVGISNQPQHF. In nucleotides, the CDR3 is TGTGCCAGTAAGGTCGGGATTAGCAATCAGCCCCAGCATTTT. This chain uses TRBV2 with TRBJ1-5; D is uncertain. V was trimmed by 9 bases and J by 0 bases, leaving 12 bases between them. The CDR3 sequence is 14 residues long. Germline-derived CDR1 and CDR2 are SNHLY and FYNNEI.

V is TRBV7-2 and J is TRBJ2-7; 9 nucleotides match TRBD1. With V trimmed by 5 bases and J by 10 bases, 9 bases remained unmatched. Germline CDR1 reads SGHTA; CDR2 reads FQGNSA. The CDR3 consists of 13 residues. CDR3 residues: CASSPTTGGLQYF. The CDR3 bases are TGTGCCAGCAGCCCTACGACAGGGGGGCTACAGTACTTC.

The chain uses TRBV30 and TRBJ2-1; D is perhaps TRBD2 (6 bases). V was clipped by 2 bases and J by 9 bases, with 17 bases between them. This CDR3 has 14 residues. Germline V gene data show CDR1 as GTSNPN and CDR2 as SVGIG (reference sequence). This CDR3 is CAWSNPTSSREQFF. CDR3 DNA sequence: TGTGCCTGGAGTAACCCGACTAGTTCTCGTGAGCAGTTCTTC.